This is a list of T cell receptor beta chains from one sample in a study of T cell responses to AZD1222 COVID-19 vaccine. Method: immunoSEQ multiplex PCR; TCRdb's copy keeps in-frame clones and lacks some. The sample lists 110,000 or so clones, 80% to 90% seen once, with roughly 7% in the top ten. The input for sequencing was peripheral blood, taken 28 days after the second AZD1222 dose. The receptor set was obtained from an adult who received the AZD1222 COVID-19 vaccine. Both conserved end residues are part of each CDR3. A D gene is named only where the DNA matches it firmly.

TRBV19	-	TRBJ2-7	CASSTSKGDEQYF	TGTGCCAGTAGTACCTCTAAGGGGGACGAGCAGTACTTC
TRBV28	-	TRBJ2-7	CASSFHRVIYEQYF	TGTGCCAGCAGTTTCCACAGGGTGATCTACGAGCAGTACTTC
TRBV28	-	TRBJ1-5	CASSFETLGTRNQPQHF	TGTGCCAGCAGTTTTGAAACTCTAGGGACTCGCAATCAGCCCCAGCATTTT
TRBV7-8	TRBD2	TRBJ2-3	CASSLAPRLLGGSASTDTQYF	TGTGCCAGCAGCTTAGCACCTCGATTACTAGGCGGGAGCGCTAGCACAGATACGCAGTATTTT
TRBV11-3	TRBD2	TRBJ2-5	CASRPQGGDSETQYF	TGTGCCAGCAGGCCCCAGGGAGGGGATTCGGAGACCCAGTACTTC
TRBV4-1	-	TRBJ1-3	CASSQGAGYSPGNTIYF	TGCGCCAGCAGCCAAGGTGCAGGCTACTCTCCTGGAAACACCATATATTTT
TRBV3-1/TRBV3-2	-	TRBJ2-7	CASSQGTARSDEQYF	TGTGCCAGCAGCCAAGGTACGGCTAGAAGCGACGAGCAGTACTTC
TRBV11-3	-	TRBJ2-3	CASSLWAGEGADTQYF	TGTGCCAGCAGCTTATGGGCGGGCGAAGGGGCAGATACGCAGTATTTT
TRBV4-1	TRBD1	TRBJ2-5	CASSVTGGETQYF	TGCGCCAGCAGCGTGACAGGGGGAGAGACCCAGTACTTC
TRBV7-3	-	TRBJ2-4	CASSLEPQGIQYF	TGTGCCAGCAGCTTAGAGCCCCAAGGGATTCAGTACTTC
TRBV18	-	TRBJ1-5	CASSPLEGNQPQHF	TGTGCCAGCTCACCATTGGAGGGCAATCAGCCCCAGCATTTT
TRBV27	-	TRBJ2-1	CASSVGTVGLNEQFF	TGTGCCAGCAGTGTGGGGACAGTTGGACTAAATGAGCAGTTCTTC
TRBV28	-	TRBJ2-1	CASSTVYSYNEQFF	TGTGCCAGCAGTACCGTCTACTCCTACAATGAGCAGTTCTTC
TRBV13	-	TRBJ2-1	CASSLMPDNEQFF	TGTGCCAGCAGCTTGATGCCAGACAATGAGCAGTTCTTC
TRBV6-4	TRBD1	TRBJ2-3	CASSGTGGSDTQYF	TGTGCCAGCAGTGGTACAGGGGGCTCCGATACGCAGTATTTT
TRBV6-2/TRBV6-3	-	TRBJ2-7	CASSQTIYEQYF	TGTGCCAGCAGCCAGACTATCTACGAGCAGTACTTC
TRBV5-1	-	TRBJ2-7	CASSLAGQGVNYEQYF	TGCGCCAGCAGCTTGGCCGGTCAGGGAGTTAACTACGAGCAGTACTTC
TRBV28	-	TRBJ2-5	CASSLEGPETQYF	TGTGCCAGCAGTTTAGAAGGGCCAGAGACCCAGTACTTC
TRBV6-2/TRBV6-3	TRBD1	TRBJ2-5	CASSYLRDRKETQYF	TGTGCCAGCAGTTACCTCCGGGACAGGAAAGAGACCCAGTACTTC
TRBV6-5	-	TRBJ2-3	CASNPSSTDTQYF	TGTGCCAGCAACCCATCGAGCACAGATACGCAGTATTTT